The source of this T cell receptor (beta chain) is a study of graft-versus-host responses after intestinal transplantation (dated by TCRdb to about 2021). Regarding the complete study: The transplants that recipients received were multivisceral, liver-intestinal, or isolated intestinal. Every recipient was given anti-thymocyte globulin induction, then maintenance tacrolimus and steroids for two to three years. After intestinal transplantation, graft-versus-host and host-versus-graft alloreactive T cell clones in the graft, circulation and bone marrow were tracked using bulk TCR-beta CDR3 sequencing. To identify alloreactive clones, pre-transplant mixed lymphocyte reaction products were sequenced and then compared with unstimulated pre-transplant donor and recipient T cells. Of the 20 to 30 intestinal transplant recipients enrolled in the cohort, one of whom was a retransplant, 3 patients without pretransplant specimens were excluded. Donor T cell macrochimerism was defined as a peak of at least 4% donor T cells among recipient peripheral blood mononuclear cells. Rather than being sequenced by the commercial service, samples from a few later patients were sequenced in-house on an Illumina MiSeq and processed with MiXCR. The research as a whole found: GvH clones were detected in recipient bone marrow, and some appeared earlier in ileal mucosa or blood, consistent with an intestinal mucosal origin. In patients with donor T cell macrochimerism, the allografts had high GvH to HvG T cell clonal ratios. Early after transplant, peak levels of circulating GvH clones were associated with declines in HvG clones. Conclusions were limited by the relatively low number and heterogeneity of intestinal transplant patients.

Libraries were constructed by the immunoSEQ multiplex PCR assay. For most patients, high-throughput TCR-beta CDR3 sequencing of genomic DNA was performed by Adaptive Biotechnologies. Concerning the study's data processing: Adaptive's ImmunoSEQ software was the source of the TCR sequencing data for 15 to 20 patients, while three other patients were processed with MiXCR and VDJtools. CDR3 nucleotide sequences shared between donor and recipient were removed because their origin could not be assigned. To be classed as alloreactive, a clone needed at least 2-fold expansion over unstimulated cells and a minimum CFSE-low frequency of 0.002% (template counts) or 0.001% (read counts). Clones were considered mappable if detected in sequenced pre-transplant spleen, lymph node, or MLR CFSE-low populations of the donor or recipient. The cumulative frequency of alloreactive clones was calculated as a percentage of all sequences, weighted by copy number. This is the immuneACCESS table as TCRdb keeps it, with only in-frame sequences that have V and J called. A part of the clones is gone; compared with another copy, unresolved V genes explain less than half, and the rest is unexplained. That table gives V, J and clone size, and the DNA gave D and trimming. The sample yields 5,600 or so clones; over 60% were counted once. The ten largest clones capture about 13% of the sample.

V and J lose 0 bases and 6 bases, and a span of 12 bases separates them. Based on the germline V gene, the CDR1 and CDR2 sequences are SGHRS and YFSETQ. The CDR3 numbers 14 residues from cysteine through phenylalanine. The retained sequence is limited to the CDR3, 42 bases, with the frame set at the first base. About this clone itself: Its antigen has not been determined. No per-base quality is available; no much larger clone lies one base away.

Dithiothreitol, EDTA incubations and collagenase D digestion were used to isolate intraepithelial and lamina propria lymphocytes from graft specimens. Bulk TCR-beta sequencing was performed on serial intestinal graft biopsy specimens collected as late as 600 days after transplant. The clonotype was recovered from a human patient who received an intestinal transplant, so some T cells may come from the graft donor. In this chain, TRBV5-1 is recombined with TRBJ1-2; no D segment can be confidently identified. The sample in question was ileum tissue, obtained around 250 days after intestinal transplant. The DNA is TGCGCCAGCAGCTTGGGTGGCGGTTCTCATGGCTACACCTTC. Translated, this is CASSLGGGSHGYTF.